The TCR beta chain under discussion was sequenced for a study of T cells in Graves' hyperthyroidism and ophthalmopathy. Study observations and caveats: Blood also carried most thyroid clonotypes expanded above 0.001. A 13 V-J model separated ophthalmopathy from stable hyperthyroidism.

Authors of the study amplified TCR beta CDR3 regions from RNA transcripts. The study used the HTBI primer set for a first-round RT-PCR of the TCR CDR3. TCRdb reprocessed the multiplex PCR reads with MiXCR, giving one entry per CDR3 protein. The sample carries roughly 740,000 distinct CDR3 sequences, about 17% recorded once. The CDR3 is 13 amino acids. V lost 6 bases and J lost 5, with 13 bases in between. This clonotype was recorded many times. What it binds is not known. The definition of stable Graves' hyperthyroidism was no ophthalmopathy progression within 18 months. Every diagnosis used clinical symptoms, serum thyroxine and TRAb, thyroid ultrasound and orbital computed tomography.

The V and J genes are TRBV12-3 or TRBV12-4 and TRBJ2-5; either TRBD1 or TRBD2 may supply D (5 bases each). This clonotype originated in a man younger than 35 with Graves' hyperthyroidism. The sample was blood. CDR3 nucleotide sequence: TGTGCCAGCAGAGGTCAGGGACGCGAGACCCAGTACTTC. Protein sequence: CASRGQGRETQYF.